These 10 T cell receptor beta chains originate from one sample sequenced in a study of blood T cell repertoires in COVID-19. Produced via immunoSEQ multiplex PCR; TCRdb's table is partial and in-frame only. The sample comprises about 84,000 clones, over 65% of which are singletons, and around 6% rests with the top ten. Sample: peripheral blood. All receptors derive from a middle-aged man with active or convalescent COVID-19.

This rearrangement joins TRBV6-5 to TRBJ2-3, with 11 bases that match TRBD2. In germline, CDR1 is MNHEY, CDR2 SVGAGI. The CDR3 covers 14 residues. J lost 2 bases, V lost 11 bases, and 6 bases had no gene match. CDR3 sequence: CAGTSGGPTDTQYF. CDR3 bases: TGTGCCGGAACTAGCGGGGGCCCCACAGATACGCAGTATTTT.

The rearrangement uses TRBV19 and TRBJ2-3; 8 positions match TRBD2. CDR1 and CDR2 from the germline V gene are LNHDA and SQIVND (reference sequence). This CDR3 contains 15 residues. Trimming removed 7 bases from V and 4 bases from J; junction bases left unmatched: 10. The CDR3 reads CASNGGVAVADTQYF. CDR3 coding DNA: TGTGCCAGTAACGGGGGGGTGGCCGTCGCAGATACGCAGTATTTT.

J is TRBJ2-3 and V is TRBV5-8, with 7 nucleotides matching TRBD2. V dropped 0 bases and J dropped 5; count of bases not matched to a gene: 6. The CDR3 consists of 15 residues. Germline assignment: CDR1 SGHTS and CDR2 YDEGEE. The CDR3 loop is CASSLGAGGIDTQYF. The DNA for the CDR3 is TGTGCCAGCAGCTTGGGGGCCGGGGGGATAGATACGCAGTATTTT. The variable domain in full, with the rest retrieved from reference TRBV5-8 and TRBJ2-3, is EAGVTQSPTHLIKTRGQQATLRCSPISGHTSVYWYQQALGLGLQFLLWYDEGEERNRGNFPPRFSGRQFPNYSSELNVNALELEDSALYLCASSLGAGGIDTQYFGPGTRLTVL.

This clone was seen a few times. The chain couples TRBV15 to TRBJ2-3; 7 positions agree with TRBD2. This CDR3 comprises 16 residues. Germline V CDR1 and CDR2: LNHNV, YYDKDF (reference sequence). V was clipped by 4 bases and J by 6 bases; unmatched bases: 13. The CDR3 DNA reads as TGTGCCACCAGCACACGACTAGCCGGTAGTTCGGATACGCAGTATTTT. It translates to CATSTRLAGSSDTQYF.

V is TRBV5-5 and J is TRBJ2-3; TRBD1 matches 7 bases. The CDR3 is made up of 16 amino acids. From germline, CDR1 is SGHKS and CDR2 YYEKEE (reference sequence). With V trimmed by 4 bases and J by 0 bases, 8 bases remained unmatched. The CDR3 region is CASSPTGWGSTDTQYF. In DNA form, the CDR3 reads TGTGCCAGCAGCCCGACAGGGTGGGGTAGCACAGATACGCAGTATTTT.

V gene TRBV2 combines with J gene TRBJ2-1, with 11 bases that match TRBD2. Germline V CDR1 and CDR2: SNHLY, FYNNEI. The CDR3 has 14 residues. The V segment lost 8 bases and the J segment 10 bases; nucleotides outside the gene matches: 10. In nucleotides, the CDR3 is TGTGCCAGCTCGCCGGGACTAGCGGCAGAAGAGCAGTTCTTC. It codes for CASSPGLAAEEQFF.

The rearrangement joins TRBV5-1 to TRBJ1-4; no reliable D call. The CDR3 totals 15 residues. The germline V gene encodes CDR1 SGHRS and CDR2 YFSETQ. V lost 5 bases, J lost 0 bases, and 11 bases lay in between. CDR3 sequence (DNA): TGCGCCAGCAGATCAACAGCTGCAACTAATGAAAAACTGTTTTTT. Its protein product is CASRSTAATNEKLFF.

The chain links TRBV19 to TRBJ1-1, with D tentatively TRBD1 (5 bases). V gave up 1 base and J gave up 4 bases, with 7 bases separating them. The length of the CDR3 is 13 residues. Germline V lookup: CDR1 LNHDA, CDR2 SQIVND (reference sequence). DNA of the CDR3: TGTGCCAGTAGTATAGGCCAGGGCACTGAAGCTTTCTTT. It codes for CASSIGQGTEAFF.

The chain links TRBV30 to TRBJ1-1; TRBD1 matches 7 bases. The ends lost 5 bases at V and 11 bases at J; junction bases unmatched: 14. Germline CDR1 is GTSNPN and CDR2 is SVGIG (reference sequence). The CDR3 contains 13 residues. The CDR3 sequence is CAWGVMGTAPAFF. CDR3 in DNA: TGTGCCTGGGGGGTGATGGGGACAGCGCCTGCTTTCTTT. Supplemented by reference TRBV30 and TRBJ1-1, the full variable domain reads SQTIHQWPATLVQPVGSPLSLECTVEGTSNPNLYWYRQAAGRGLQLLFYSVGIGQISSEVPQNLSASRPQDRQFILSSKKLLLSDSGFYLCAWGVMGTAPAFFGQGTRLTVV.

This clone was recorded only once. The rearrangement uses TRBV4-2 and TRBJ2-3; D gene uncertain. The CDR3 spans 16 residues. Germline assignment: CDR1 LGHNA and CDR2 YNFKEQ. Trimming took off 2 bases at V and 0 bases at J, with 12 bases between the two ends. The CDR3 protein is CASSQTPSSSTDTQYF. CDR3 DNA: TGTGCCAGCAGCCAAACCCCCAGTTCTAGCACAGATACGCAGTATTTT.